The next 30 T cell receptor beta chains were all read from a single sample in a study of blood T cell repertoires in COVID-19 (dated by TCRdb to about 2020). Library preparation employed the immunoSEQ multiplex PCR assay. TCRdb's version of the immuneACCESS table is confined to in-frame rearrangements and falls short of the full clone set. An unresolved V gene accounts for under half of the shortfall where checked; the remainder is of unknown origin. The sample table contains some 120,000 clones; only one count was recorded for 80% to 90% of them. The ten biggest clones cover approximately 6.3% of the sample. The sequencing input was peripheral blood. These receptors came from a man at least 80 years old with active or convalescent COVID-19.

This chain uses TRBV7-9 with TRBJ2-7, with a possible D match to TRBD1 (5 bases). CDR1 is SEHNR and CDR2 is FQNEAQ in the germline V gene (reference sequence). Trimming left V 4 bases short and J 2 bases short, with 9 bases between. The CDR3 runs 13 residues. The CDR3 sequence: CASSSTVTYEQYF. CDR3 in DNA: TGTGCCAGCAGCTCGACAGTTACCTACGAGCAGTACTTC.

DNA for the CDR3: TGCAGCGTAGCCCCGGGACAGGGTCCTTACGAGCAGTACTTC. It is translated as CSVAPGQGPYEQYF. The chain couples TRBV29-1 to TRBJ2-7; 9 nucleotides agree with TRBD1. Germline trimming cut 6 bases from V and 4 bases from J; bases unmatched to any gene: 10. Germline CDR1 SQVTM, CDR2 ANQGSEA. CDR3 size: 14 residues.

The chain combines TRBV12-3 or TRBV12-4 with TRBJ2-7, with TRBD2 as a possible D gene (5 bases). Trimming left V 6 bases short and J 2 bases short, with 11 bases between. The length of the CDR3 is 13 residues. The chain's CDR3 is CASRPSGAYEQYF. CDR3 DNA sequence: TGTGCCAGCAGACCCTCCGGGGCCTACGAGCAGTACTTC.

This clone was counted a few times. DNA for the CDR3: TGTGCCAGCAGCCCGAGCGGGACTAGCGGGGTGATCGCGAACACCGGGGAGCTGTTTTTT. It is translated as CASSPSGTSGVIANTGELFF. The chain carries TRBV3-1 (or the pseudogene TRBV3-2) and TRBJ2-2; 13 bases map to TRBD2. The junction had 11 bases not matched to a gene; V was cut back by 4 bases and J by 0 bases. The CDR3 sequence is 20 residues long. Germline V CDR1 and CDR2: LGHDT, YNNKEL (reference sequence).

The chain employs TRBV3-1 (or the pseudogene TRBV3-2) and TRBJ2-2; a weak D match, TRBD1 (5 bases). Trimming took 5 bases from V and 4 from J, leaving 14 bases between them. This CDR3 has 15 residues. The V gene's germline CDR1 is LGHDT and CDR2 YNNKEL (reference sequence). The CDR3 spells CASSNTPRGTGELFF. Written as DNA, the CDR3 is TGTGCCAGCAGCAATACCCCTAGGGGCACCGGGGAGCTGTTTTTT.

The J gene is TRBJ2-5, the V gene TRBV5-1; D perhaps matches TRBD1 (6 bases). The CDR3 length is 14 residues. V was cut by 0 bases and J by 3 bases, with 9 bases left in between. The germline V gene has CDR1 SGHRS and CDR2 YFSETQ. The CDR3 sequence: CASSLVAGEETQYF. In DNA, the CDR3 is TGCGCCAGCAGCTTGGTGGCAGGGGAAGAGACCCAGTACTTC.

This chain uses TRBV6-5 with TRBJ1-2; the match to TRBD1 covers 8 bases. This CDR3 region has 16 residues. After removal of 4 bases from V and 3 bases from J, the junction contained 10 bases not matched to a gene. Germline-derived CDR1 and CDR2 are MNHEY and SVGAGI. The CDR3 spells CASSSPQGAPDYGYTF. In nucleotides, the CDR3 is TGTGCCAGCAGTTCCCCTCAGGGGGCCCCTGACTATGGCTACACCTTC.

The chain employs TRBV7-8 and TRBJ1-2; 11 bases line up with TRBD1. The V and J ends lost 5 bases and 7 bases, in that order; junction bases with no gene match: 6. The CDR3 runs 14 residues. The germline V gene encodes CDR1 SGHVS and CDR2 FQNEAQ. The CDR3 is CASSRDRGSGGYTF. CDR3 in DNA: TGTGCCAGCAGCCGGGACAGGGGGAGCGGTGGCTACACCTTC.

This chain links TRBV5-1 with TRBJ1-1; 10 bases are shared with TRBD1. Germline values: CDR1 SGHRS, CDR2 YFSETQ. Trimming took 4 bases from V and 4 from J; bases not matched to a gene: 7. This CDR3 has 15 amino acids. In DNA, the CDR3 is TGCGCCAGCAGCCCCCTGGGACAGGGGAGCACTGAAGCTTTCTTT. It yields the protein CASSPLGQGSTEAFF.

The chain carries TRBV12-5 and TRBJ1-2; D is undetermined. V shed 2 bases and J shed 8 bases, with 12 bases lying between them. The CDR3 runs to 13 residues. CDR1 LGHNT and CDR2 FRNRAP come from the germline V gene. The CDR3 region is CASGLYSSAGYTF. DNA for the CDR3: TGTGCTAGTGGTTTGTATTCCTCTGCGGGCTACACCTTC.

Here the CDR3 DNA reads TGCGCCAGCAGCCCCCCGACTAGCGGGGAGCTGTTTTTT. Translation gives CASSPPTSGELFF. The chain recombines TRBV4-1 with TRBJ2-2; D is perhaps TRBD2 (6 bases). V was shortened by 4 bases and J by 7 bases, with 10 bases between the two germline ends. Per germline, CDR1 MGHRA and CDR2 YSYEKL. The CDR3 runs to 13 residues.

This chain connects TRBV28 to TRBJ2-7; D might be TRBD1 (6 bases). Germline V gene sequence: CDR1 MDHEN, CDR2 SYDVKM. Trimming took 6 bases from V and 3 from J, leaving 18 bases between them. The CDR3 sequence is 15 residues long. The CDR3 DNA is TGTGCCAGCAGCAAATACAGGACAGATCTCTACGAGCAGTACTTC. It yields the protein CASSKYRTDLYEQYF. Full variable domain (rest looked up from reference TRBV28 and TRBJ2-7): DVKVTQSSRYLVKRTGEKVFLECVQDMDHENMFWYRQDPGLGLRLIYFSYDVKMKEKGDIPEGYSVSREKKERFSLILESASTNQTSMYLCASSKYRTDLYEQYFGPGTRLTVT.

The chain couples TRBV28 to TRBJ1-1; D perhaps matches TRBD1 (5 bases). Trimming left V 10 bases short and J 10 bases short, with 16 bases between. The CDR3 totals 11 residues. Looked up from germline, CDR1 is MDHEN and CDR2 is SYDVKM. The CDR3 is CATAGDQGAFF. Written as DNA, the CDR3 is TGTGCCACCGCGGGGGATCAGGGAGCTTTCTTT. Drawing the rest from reference TRBV28 and TRBJ1-1, the complete variable domain is DVKVTQSSRYLVKRTGEKVFLECVQDMDHENMFWYRQDPGLGLRLIYFSYDVKMKEKGDIPEGYSVSREKKERFSLILESASTNQTSMYLCATAGDQGAFFGQGTRLTVV.

This chain joins TRBV14 and TRBJ1-6; 8 bases match TRBD1. V was clipped by 4 bases and J by 7 bases; unmatched bases: 9. This CDR3 has 16 residues. From germline, CDR1 is SGHDN and CDR2 FVKESK. The DNA for the CDR3 is TGTGCCAGCAGCCCGTTGGACAGGGCGAGGAATTCACCCCTCCACTTT. Its protein is CASSPLDRARNSPLHF.

V usage is TRBV23-1 and J usage is TRBJ2-3; perhaps TRBD1 as D (5 bases). TRBV23-1 has ORF status, its function being uncertain. This CDR3 comprises 17 residues. The germline V and J ends were trimmed by 4 bases and 6 bases, with 23 bases remaining between them. Here the CDR3 reads CASSRPIDSSHRDTQYF. The CDR3 DNA reads TGCGCCAGCAGTCGCCCGATTGACAGTTCCCACAGGGATACGCAGTATTTT.

CDR3 coding DNA: TGTGCCAGCAGCTTAGGGTACCTATTGCGGGCCCCGAGGACCGGGGAGCTGTTTTTT. It encodes CASSLGYLLRAPRTGELFF. The chain links TRBV7-9 to TRBJ2-2; TRBD2 might be the D (5 bases). The V gene lost 1 base and the J gene lost 5 bases, with 23 bases spanning the gap. CDR3 length equals 19 residues. CDR1 and CDR2 from the germline V gene are SEHNR and FQNEAQ (reference sequence).

The rearrangement joins TRBV9 to TRBJ1-4; 10 bases map to TRBD1. V gave up 4 bases and J gave up 7 bases; unmatched junction bases: 7. CDR1 is SGDLS and CDR2 is YYNGEE in the germline V gene. The CDR3 length is 15 residues. CDR3 DNA sequence: TGTGCCAGCAGCCTGGGGACAGGGGCGTTTGAAAAACTGTTTTTT. Protein sequence: CASSLGTGAFEKLFF.

The chain carries TRBV6-5 and TRBJ1-2; perhaps TRBD1 as D (5 bases). V was pared by 2 bases and J by 4 bases, with 14 bases between. Per the germline V gene, CDR1 is MNHEY and CDR2 is SVGAGI. The length of the CDR3 is 15 residues. The CDR3 loop reads CASSYAQGVTYGYTF. The DNA of the CDR3 is TGTGCCAGCAGTTACGCGCAGGGTGTCACCTATGGCTACACCTTC.

The chain combines TRBV27 with TRBJ2-6; 10 bases map to TRBD1. The CDR3 length is 18 residues. Germline V lookup: CDR1 MNHEY, CDR2 SMNVEV (reference sequence). Trimming took 4 bases from V and 3 from J; bases not matched to a gene: 9. The CDR3 DNA sequence: TGTGCCAGCAGTTCGGACGGGACAGGGGATAGTGGGGCCAACGTCCTGACTTTC. Protein product: CASSSDGTGDSGANVLTF.

CDR3 in amino acids: CASSQGRTFTEAFF. Written as DNA, the CDR3 is TGTGCCAGCAGCCAAGGCAGAACCTTCACTGAAGCTTTCTTT. The rearrangement joins TRBV3-1 (or the pseudogene TRBV3-2) to TRBJ1-1, with D unclear. The germline V and J ends were trimmed by 1 base and 4 bases, with 10 bases remaining between them. This CDR3 region has 14 residues. Germline V CDR1 and CDR2: LGHDT, YNNKEL (reference sequence).

The chain combines TRBV5-1 with TRBJ2-7; perhaps TRBD1 as D (6 bases). V shed 4 bases and J shed 6 bases, with 14 bases lying between them. CDR3 length: 13 residues. Per germline, CDR1 SGHRS and CDR2 YFSETQ. The CDR3 nucleotides read TGCGCCAGCAGCGGGACGACAGGACTCGAGCAGTACTTC. Residues: CASSGTTGLEQYF.

This chain links TRBV6-4 with TRBJ1-2; D is unresolved. Trimming removed 1 base from V and 7 bases from J, with 13 bases in between. The germline V gene has CDR1 MRHNA and CDR2 SNTAGT. There are 14 residues in the CDR3. The CDR3 loop reads CASSDFPGSGGYTF. Written as DNA, the CDR3 is TGTGCCAGCAGTGACTTCCCGGGGTCGGGTGGCTACACCTTC.

The chain combines TRBV19 with TRBJ2-2, with 7 bases fitting TRBD2. Germline trimming cut 5 bases from V and 2 bases from J; bases unmatched to any gene: 8. CDR1 is LNHDA, CDR2 SQIVND, per germline (reference sequence). The CDR3 runs to 16 residues. The chain's CDR3 is CASSFSGTTNTGELFF. The CDR3 region has the DNA TGTGCCAGTAGTTTCTCCGGGACTACTAACACCGGGGAGCTGTTTTTT.

The chain carries TRBV9 and TRBJ1-6, with a weak D call TRBD1 (5 bases). Germline V gene lookup returns CDR1 SGDLS and CDR2 YYNGEE. The CDR3 is 14 amino acids. V was cut by 4 bases and J by 7 bases, with 12 bases left in between. The chain's CDR3 is CASSPQGKNSPLHF. CDR3 nucleotide sequence: TGTGCCAGCAGCCCCCAGGGTAAAAATTCACCCCTCCACTTT.

The chain combines TRBV5-1 with TRBJ2-7; 8 nucleotides agree with TRBD1. The CDR3 has 15 residues. Trimming cost V 4 bases and J 4 bases; bases outside gene matches: 10. Germline CDR1 is SGHRS and CDR2 is YFSETQ. The CDR3 reads CASSQGQGVMYEQYF. The CDR3 DNA reads TGCGCCAGCAGCCAAGGACAGGGTGTGATGTACGAGCAGTACTTC.

This chain joins TRBV9 and TRBJ1-6; a possible D gene is TRBD1 (5 bases). CDR3 length: 16 amino acids. The V and J ends lost 0 bases and 10 bases respectively, with 17 bases between them. Germline CDR1 and CDR2: SGDLS and YYNGEE. The DNA for the CDR3 is TGTGCCAGCAGCGTAGGGGGGAGGCAGGGCTCATCACCCCTCCACTTT. It codes for CASSVGGRQGSSPLHF.

The rearrangement uses TRBV12-3 or TRBV12-4 and TRBJ2-5; 8 bases line up with TRBD1. The CDR3 is 13 residues long. The V gene end was trimmed by 5 bases and the J gene end by 3 bases; junction bases not matched to a gene: 2. As DNA, the CDR3 is TGTGCCAGCAGTATACAGGGGGAAGAGACCCAGTACTTC. It encodes CASSIQGEETQYF.

This chain connects TRBV7-9 to TRBJ2-5; TRBD1 is a possible D gene (6 bases). Germline CDR1 and CDR2: SEHNR and FQNEAQ (reference sequence). V lost 4 bases and J 5 bases, leaving 17 bases between the germline ends. There are 15 residues in the CDR3. The CDR3 loop reads CASSYRTDPGETQYF. CDR3 bases: TGTGCCAGCAGCTATAGGACAGACCCGGGGGAGACCCAGTACTTC. The entire variable domain, with the rest obtained from reference TRBV7-9 and TRBJ2-5, is as follows: DTGVSQNPRHKITKRGQNVTFRCDPISEHNRLYWYRQTLGQGPEFLTYFQNEAQLEKSRLLSDRFSAERPKGSFSTLEIQRTEQGDSAMYLCASSYRTDPGETQYFGPGTRLLVL.

This chain connects TRBV20-1 to TRBJ2-2, with 11 bases lining up with TRBD2. The junction had 2 bases not matched to a gene; V was cut back by 3 bases and J by 5 bases. The CDR3 loop spans 14 amino acids. In germline, CDR1 is DFQATT, CDR2 SNEGSKA (reference sequence). CDR3 nucleotides: TGCAGTGCTAGTTCTAGCGGGGGGACCGGGGAGCTGTTTTTT. It translates to CSASSSGGTGELFF.

The rearrangement links TRBV5-1 to TRBJ1-1; no clear D gene. Trimming pared 2 bases from V and 8 bases from J, leaving 13 bases between. From germline, CDR1 is SGHRS and CDR2 YFSETQ. The CDR3 contains 13 residues. The CDR3: CASSFMREEEAFF. The CDR3 DNA reads TGCGCCAGCAGCTTTATGAGGGAAGAGGAAGCTTTCTTT.